The next 13 T cell receptor beta chains were all read from a single sample in a study of blood T cell repertoires in COVID-19. The repertoire was sequenced with immunoSEQ multiplex PCR; TCRdb's copy has only in-frame clones and lacks some. The sample carries more than 250,000 clones, 87% recorded once. Sequencing input: peripheral blood. Every receptor here comes from a man aged 50 or older with active or convalescent COVID-19.

The chain carries TRBV6-5 and TRBJ1-2; a weak D match, TRBD1 (5 bases). From germline, CDR1 is MNHEY and CDR2 SVGAGI. Trimming stripped 8 bases from V and 5 bases from J, with 18 bases between. There are 14 residues in the CDR3. The CDR3 bases are TGTGCCAGCCTCAAAACGGGGGTTCAATATGGCTACACCTTC. Amino acids: CASLKTGVQYGYTF.

V gene TRBV14 combines with J gene TRBJ2-1, with 9 bases matching TRBD2. The CDR3 sequence is 16 residues long. V shed 1 base, J shed 4 bases, and the junction held 5 bases outside the gene matches. The germline CDR1 and CDR2 sequences are SGHDN and FVKESK. In DNA, the CDR3 is TGTGCCAGCAGCCAAGTTTTAGGACTAGCGTACAATGAGCAGTTCTTC. Translated: CASSQVLGLAYNEQFF.

The rearrangement links TRBV6-6 to TRBJ2-3; 9 nucleotides align to TRBD1. The CDR3 has 15 residues. Germline V gives CDR1 MNHNY, CDR2 SVGAGI (reference sequence). J gave up 2 bases and V 7 bases, and 7 bases lay outside the gene matches. Here the CDR3 DNA reads TGTGCCAGCACCTTGGGGACAGGGAACACAGATACGCAGTATTTT. This sequence encodes CASTLGTGNTDTQYF.

The V and J genes are TRBV5-1 and TRBJ1-1; no reliable D call. Germline CDR1 reads SGHRS; CDR2 reads YFSETQ. V dropped 7 bases and J dropped 5 bases, with 15 bases sitting between them. This CDR3 contains 13 residues. CDR3 DNA: TGCGCCAGCGCTCTACAACGGGAGACTGAAGCTTTCTTT. This sequence encodes CASALQRETEAFF.

This clone was found once. The chain is built from TRBV7-3 and TRBJ1-1; D is unresolved. The CDR3 has 14 residues. Trimming pared 4 bases from V and 5 bases from J, leaving 14 bases between. The germline V gene has CDR1 SGHTA and CDR2 FQGTGA. The CDR3 nucleotides are TGTGCCAGCAGCTCGAGGGCTTCGGGGACTGAAGCTTTCTTT. Translated, it gives CASSSRASGTEAFF.

This rearrangement joins TRBV5-6 to TRBJ2-1; 12 bases agree with TRBD2. This CDR3 spans 15 amino acids. CDR1 and CDR2 (germline): SGHDT, YYEEEE. Trimming at V came to 3 bases and at J to 8 bases, leaving 6 bases not matched to a gene. CDR3 sequence: CASSSTSGRQDEQFF. The CDR3 DNA reads as TGTGCCAGCAGCTCTACTAGCGGGAGGCAGGATGAGCAGTTCTTC.

Here the CDR3 reads CASSRRQAYSYEQYF. In DNA form, the CDR3 reads TGTGCCAGTAGTAGACGACAGGCCTACTCCTACGAGCAGTACTTC. V usage is TRBV19 and J usage is TRBJ2-7, with D possibly TRBD1 on 6 matching bases. Germline assignment: CDR1 LNHDA and CDR2 SQIVND (reference sequence). CDR3 size: 15 residues. The V end lost 4 bases, the J end lost 0 bases, and 13 bases lay between the germline ends.

The chain couples TRBV6-1 to TRBJ1-3; D is undetermined. V was cut by 3 bases and J by 0 bases, with 15 bases left in between. Looked up from germline, CDR1 is MNHNS and CDR2 is SASEGT. This CDR3 comprises 17 residues. For the CDR3, the DNA is TGTGCCAGCAGTGAGAGTCTGTGGAGCCCCTCTGGAAACACCATATATTTT. It encodes CASSESLWSPSGNTIYF.

The chain employs TRBV2 and TRBJ2-7; no firm D call. V lost 3 bases to trimming and J lost 2 bases, with 8 bases between them. Germline assignment: CDR1 SNHLY and CDR2 FYNNEI. The CDR3 contains 13 residues. Here the CDR3 reads CASSDPGPYEQYF. Written as DNA, the CDR3 is TGTGCCAGCAGTGATCCGGGTCCCTACGAGCAGTACTTC.

The chain uses TRBV10-3 and TRBJ1-4; tentatively, D is TRBD1 (5 bases). The CDR3 is made up of 14 amino acids. Germline CDR1 reads ENHRY; CDR2 reads SYGVKD. Trimming cost V 7 bases and J 3 bases, with 12 bases left between them. Here the CDR3 DNA reads TGTGCCATCACCGCGGACACCTCTAATGAAAAACTGTTTTTT. It specifies CAITADTSNEKLFF.

The V and J genes are TRBV4-2 and TRBJ2-7; no firm D call. There are 14 residues in the CDR3. Germline CDR1 and CDR2: LGHNA and YNFKEQ. Trimming cost V 1 base and J 2 bases, with 9 bases left between them. The CDR3 spells CASSQGSLAYEQYF. CDR3 coding DNA: TGTGCCAGCAGCCAAGGCAGTCTCGCCTACGAGCAGTACTTC.

The genes are TRBV6-5 and TRBJ1-1; 7 bases match TRBD1. V shed 5 bases and J 3 bases; nucleotides not matched to a gene: 9. The V gene's germline CDR1 is MNHEY and CDR2 SVGAGI. The CDR3 has 15 amino acids. DNA of the CDR3: TGTGCCAGCAGTACCAGCCGGGGGACAGACACTGAAGCTTTCTTT. Protein: CASSTSRGTDTEAFF.

The chain employs TRBV4-1 and TRBJ1-4; 8 bases agree with TRBD1. Unmatched junction bases numbered 8, after V lost 4 bases and J lost 7 bases. The V gene's germline CDR1 is MGHRA and CDR2 YSYEKL. This CDR3 is 15 amino acids long. CDR3 sequence (DNA): TGCGCCAGCAGCCCACCAACAGGGGGAGGTGAAAAACTGTTTTTT. It translates to CASSPPTGGGEKLFF.